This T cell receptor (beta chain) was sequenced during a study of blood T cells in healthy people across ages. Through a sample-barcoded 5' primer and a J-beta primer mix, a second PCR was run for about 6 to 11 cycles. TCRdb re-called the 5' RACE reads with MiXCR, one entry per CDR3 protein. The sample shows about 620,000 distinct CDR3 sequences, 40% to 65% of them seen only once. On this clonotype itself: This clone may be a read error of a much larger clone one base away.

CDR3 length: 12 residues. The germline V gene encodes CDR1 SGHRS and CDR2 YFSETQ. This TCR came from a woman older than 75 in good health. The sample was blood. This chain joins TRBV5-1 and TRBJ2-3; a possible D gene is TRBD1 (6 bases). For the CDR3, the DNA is TGCGCCAGGGACAGATTCACAGATGCGCAGTATTTT. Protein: CARDRFTDAQYF.